The clone carrying this TCR beta chain was counted only a few times. Its matching antigen is unknown. V shed 3 bases and J shed 2 bases, with 18 bases lying between them. The CDR3 contains 17 residues. Per germline, CDR1 MDHEN and CDR2 SYDVKM. The record originates from a study of post-analysis software for immune sequencing data. Whole-study findings and limits: Roughly 5 TRBV segments were significantly more frequent in patients than in controls. TRBV5-6, TRBV5-1 and TRBV20-1 were among these segments.

Built from TCR beta cDNA, the libraries had unique molecular identifiers in them. From around 0.96 to 9.9 million T cells, 400,000 to 550,000 cDNA molecules were obtained. TCRdb used MiXCR to reprocess the PCR reads, holding one entry per CDR3 protein. The sample gives over 250,000 distinct CDR3 sequences, about 40% of which show up once; around 5% is in the top ten. This chain uses TRBV28 with TRBJ2-3; D is perhaps TRBD2 (7 bases). Sequencing used blood. The receptor comes from a girl aged 10 to 17 with multiple sclerosis. The CDR3 protein is CASSLDVAGGLTDTQYF. The CDR3 coding sequence is TGTGCCAGCAGTTTGGACGTGGCCGGGGGGCTCACAGATACGCAGTATTTT.